This T cell receptor (beta chain) was documented in a study of T cell responses to AZD1222 COVID-19 vaccine. As regards this clone: Antigen unknown.

Clones were sequenced by immunoSEQ multiplex PCR, and TCRdb holds only the in-frame ones, with some missing. The sample gives approximately 100,000 clones, roughly 89% of which show up once; less than 3.5% is in the top ten. General study results and limits: Compared with day 0, the breadth and depth of the Spike-specific TCR repertoire rose significantly after two doses of AZD1222.

The CDR3 extends over 18 amino acids. The TCR comes from an adult in good health. Sequenced material: peripheral blood, taken on day 0 of AZD1222 vaccination. The rearrangement joins TRBV21-1 to TRBJ2-7; the table gives TRBD2 as D, unverified against the DNA. TRBV21-1 is annotated as a pseudogene. The CDR3 sequence is CASSERKGTSGRLYEQYF. The CDR3 DNA reads as TGTGCCAGCAGCGAAAGGAAAGGAACGAGCGGGAGACTCTACGAGCAGTACTTC.